Each of the 27 T cell receptor beta chains below was sequenced from the same sample in a study of cytomegalovirus exposure and HLA in healthy donors. PCR involved 60 Vbeta and 13 Jbeta primers. The data were produced by immunoSEQ multiplex PCR, yet TCRdb's version contains in-frame clones alone and is incomplete. The sample carries more than 140,000 clones, 77% recorded once. Specimen: PBMCs. The receptor set was obtained from a female donor in good health and CMV-seronegative.

The chain uses TRBV9 and TRBJ1-4, with 9 bases matching TRBD1. Germline lookup yields CDR1 SGDLS and CDR2 YYNGEE. CDR3 length: 15 amino acids. V was clipped by 2 bases and J by 7 bases; unmatched bases: 6. CDR3 nucleotides: TGTGCCAGCAGCGTTCCAACAGGGGGCGGTGAAAAACTGTTTTTT. This codes for CASSVPTGGGEKLFF. The complete variable domain, with remaining parts taken from reference TRBV9 and TRBJ1-4, reads DSGVTQTPKHLITATGQRVTLRCSPRSGDLSVYWYQQSLDQGLQFLIQYYNGEERAKGNILERFSAQQFPDLHSELNLSSLELGDSALYFCASSVPTGGGEKLFFGSGTQLSVL.

This clone was counted only a few times. This rearrangement joins TRBV5-4 to TRBJ2-7; D gene ambiguous. The V end was cut by 7 bases, the J end by 5 bases, with 22 bases between. The CDR3 runs to 15 residues. CDR1 is SGHNT, CDR2 YYREEE, per germline (reference sequence). CDR3: CASHLDQRSSDEQYF. The CDR3 DNA sequence: TGTGCCAGCCACCTCGACCAGAGGAGTTCCGACGAGCAGTACTTC.

The table lists this clone with a few counts. This rearrangement joins TRBV4-1 to TRBJ2-7; no reliable D call. With 1 base removed from V and 0 bases from J, the gap between germline ends came to 7 bases. CDR1 is MGHRA, CDR2 YSYEKL, per germline. The CDR3 is 14 residues long. The CDR3 nucleotides are TGCGCCAGCAGCCAAGCGCACAGCTCCTACGAGCAGTACTTC. Residues: CASSQAHSSYEQYF.

The V call is TRBV5-1, the J call TRBJ1-2; 9 bases are a match to TRBD1. The CDR3 has 14 amino acids. Germline V gene lookup returns CDR1 SGHRS and CDR2 YFSETQ. Unmatched junction bases numbered 2, after V lost 4 bases and J lost 1 base. In DNA, the CDR3 is TGCGCCAGCAGCCAGGACAGGGGTAACTATGGCTACACCTTC. As protein: CASSQDRGNYGYTF.

This chain links TRBV30 with TRBJ2-5; D uncertain. Trimming removed 5 bases from V and 5 bases from J, with 12 bases in between. The CDR3 totals 12 residues. The V gene's germline CDR1 is GTSNPN and CDR2 SVGIG (reference sequence). For the CDR3, the DNA is TGTGCCTGGGGCCCCAGGTGGGAGACCCAGTACTTC. Its protein product is CAWGPRWETQYF.

This chain uses TRBV27 with TRBJ1-2; D may be TRBD1 (5 bases). The CDR3 spans 15 residues. V lost 4 bases and J 2 bases, leaving 14 bases between the germline ends. Looked up from germline, CDR1 is MNHEY and CDR2 is SMNVEV (reference sequence). In DNA, the CDR3 is TGTGCCAGCAGTTCCCTTTTAGGGGCAAACTATGGCTACACCTTC. Translated: CASSSLLGANYGYTF.

The rearrangement joins TRBV28 to TRBJ1-3; D ambiguous. Germline values: CDR1 MDHEN, CDR2 SYDVKM. This CDR3 has 15 amino acids. Trimming removed 1 base at V and 0 bases at J, with 7 bases between. CDR3 in amino acids: CASSLSGSSGNTIYF. CDR3 sequence (DNA): TGTGCCAGCAGTTTATCAGGTAGCTCTGGAAACACCATATATTTT.

The chain combines TRBV27 with TRBJ2-7, with 11 positions matching TRBD1. The CDR3 runs 16 residues. The junction had 10 bases not matched to a gene; V was cut back by 5 bases and J by 4 bases. Germline V gene data show CDR1 as MNHEY and CDR2 as SMNVEV (reference sequence). CDR3 region: CASSLEWTGGTYEQYF. In DNA, the CDR3 is TGTGCCAGCAGTCTGGAATGGACAGGGGGCACTTACGAGCAGTACTTC.

This clone has a single count. CDR3 nucleotides: TGTGCCAGCAGCTCTGGACAGGGGGTTGGACAGCCCCAGCATTTT. It yields the protein CASSSGQGVGQPQHF. The rearrangement links TRBV7-9 to TRBJ1-5; 10 nucleotides agree with TRBD1. Germline CDR1 is SEHNR and CDR2 is FQNEAQ (reference sequence). The CDR3 runs to 15 residues. V was pared by 4 bases and J by 7 bases, with 7 bases of the junction left unmatched. Full variable domain (remainder filled in from reference TRBV7-9 and TRBJ1-5): DTGVSQNPRHKITKRGQNVTFRCDPISEHNRLYWYRQTLGQGPEFLTYFQNEAQLEKSRLLSDRFSAERPKGSFSTLEIQRTEQGDSAMYLCASSSGQGVGQPQHFGDGTRLSIL.

In this sample, this clone turned up once. The V call is TRBV30, the J call TRBJ2-5, with TRBD1 as a possible D gene (6 bases). This CDR3 contains 13 residues. Germline CDR1 is GTSNPN and CDR2 is SVGIG (reference sequence). The V end was cut by 3 bases, the J end by 2 bases, with 10 bases between. The CDR3 is CAWRGAFQETQYF. The DNA for the CDR3 is TGTGCCTGGAGGGGGGCGTTTCAAGAGACCCAGTACTTC.

This clone has only one observation. The rearrangement uses TRBV10-2 and TRBJ2-1; 9 bases agree with TRBD2. CDR3 size: 15 residues. J lost 8 bases, V lost 6 bases, and 11 bases had no gene match. Per the germline V gene, CDR1 is WSHSY and CDR2 is SAAADI. CDR3 loop: CASRRVGGRADEQFF. CDR3 bases: TGCGCCAGCAGGCGGGTCGGCGGGAGGGCCGATGAGCAGTTCTTC.

The chain uses TRBV9 and TRBJ2-1; D possibly corresponds to TRBD2 (6 bases). This CDR3 is 17 amino acids long. Germline CDR1 is SGDLS and CDR2 is YYNGEE. The germline V and J ends were trimmed by 0 bases and 4 bases, with 17 bases remaining between them. CDR3 sequence (DNA): TGTGCCAGCAGCGTAGAGGAATGGCAGGGACTTTACAATGAGCAGTTCTTC. It translates to CASSVEEWQGLYNEQFF.

V and J are TRBV28 and TRBJ2-7; the match to TRBD1 covers 9 bases. The V gene's germline CDR1 is MDHEN and CDR2 SYDVKM. The V segment lost 6 bases and the J segment 3 bases; nucleotides outside the gene matches: 9. The CDR3 consists of 15 residues. CDR3 loop: CASSPGTGTFYEQYF. The CDR3 nucleotides are TGTGCCAGCAGCCCCGGGACAGGGACCTTCTACGAGCAGTACTTC.

The chain is built from TRBV19 and TRBJ1-1; 8 nucleotides match TRBD1. Unmatched junction bases numbered 13, after V lost 4 bases and J lost 6 bases. Germline V CDR1 and CDR2: LNHDA, SQIVND (reference sequence). This CDR3 region has 16 residues. In DNA, the CDR3 is TGTGCCAGTAGTACTACCCGACAGGGGTCCAGAGCTGAAGCTTTCTTT. Translated: CASSTTRQGSRAEAFF.

The chain employs TRBV6-5 and TRBJ1-2; 9 bases align to TRBD1. CDR3 size: 13 residues. Germline CDR1 and CDR2: MNHEY and SVGAGI. V lost 2 bases, J lost 8 bases, and 3 bases stayed unmatched. The CDR3 nucleotides are TGTGCCAGCAGTTACAGGACAGGGGAAGGCTACACCTTC. Protein product: CASSYRTGEGYTF.

The chain links TRBV20-1 to TRBJ2-7; no clear D gene. CDR1 and CDR2 from the germline V gene are DFQATT and SNEGSKA (reference sequence). The CDR3 covers 11 residues. V lost 0 bases and J lost 6, with 6 bases in between. The chain's CDR3 is CSAREASEQYF. In nucleotides, the CDR3 is TGCAGTGCTAGAGAAGCCTCCGAGCAGTACTTC.

This clone has a single count. The V gene is TRBV4-1, the J gene TRBJ2-1, with D possibly being TRBD1 (6 bases). The CDR3 covers 14 residues. Per germline, CDR1 MGHRA and CDR2 YSYEKL. V gave up 4 bases and J gave up 4 bases, with 11 bases separating them. The CDR3 DNA reads TGCGCCAGCAGCCCCTGGACAGTTTACAATGAGCAGTTCTTC. Protein product: CASSPWTVYNEQFF.

The sample holds one count of this clone. The chain uses TRBV19 and TRBJ1-2; D might be TRBD1 (5 bases). Per the germline V gene, CDR1 is LNHDA and CDR2 is SQIVND (reference sequence). CDR3 size: 14 residues. With 4 bases removed from V and 1 base from J, the gap between germline ends came to 10 bases. DNA for the CDR3: TGTGCCAGTAGTACAGGGCCCAATAACTATGGCTACACCTTC. Translated, it gives CASSTGPNNYGYTF.

This sequence joins TRBV6-5 and TRBJ1-2, with 7 bases lining up with TRBD1. Germline V gene lookup returns CDR1 MNHEY and CDR2 SVGAGI. J lost 0 bases, V lost 4 bases, and 2 bases had no gene match. The CDR3 covers 14 residues. In nucleotides, the CDR3 is TGTGCCAGCAGTTCCGGGACAGCTAACTATGGCTACACCTTC. It translates to CASSSGTANYGYTF.

The chain uses TRBV11-2 and TRBJ2-7, with 11 bases that match TRBD1. The V segment lost 3 bases and the J segment 3 bases; nucleotides outside the gene matches: 4. Germline V gene sequence: CDR1 SGHAT, CDR2 FQNNGV. This CDR3 region has 15 residues. The CDR3 spells CASSFRDRGIYEQYF. The CDR3 region has the DNA TGTGCCAGCAGCTTCCGGGACAGGGGGATCTACGAGCAGTACTTC.

The J gene is TRBJ2-7, the V gene TRBV10-1; 7 bases are a match to TRBD1. Germline V gene lookup returns CDR1 WNHNN and CDR2 SYGVQD (reference sequence). V shed 3 bases and J 2 bases; nucleotides not matched to a gene: 1. The CDR3 covers 13 residues. This CDR3 reads CASSEGTAYEQYF. CDR3 bases: TGCGCCAGCAGTGAAGGGACAGCCTACGAGCAGTACTTC.

This clone has just one count. The V gene is TRBV18, the J gene TRBJ2-5, with D perhaps matching TRBD1 (5 bases). The germline V gene encodes CDR1 KGHSH and CDR2 LQKENI. The CDR3 sequence is 14 residues long. V was cut by 6 bases and J by 1 base, with 12 bases left in between. Here the CDR3 reads CASSDTAIQETQYF. In DNA form, the CDR3 reads TGTGCCAGCTCGGACACAGCTATCCAAGAGACCCAGTACTTC.

The V and J genes are TRBV7-9 and TRBJ2-2; no clear D gene. In germline, CDR1 is SEHNR, CDR2 FQNEAQ (reference sequence). V was cut by 5 bases and J by 8 bases, with 3 bases left in between. CDR3 length: 10 amino acids. The CDR3 protein is CASSLGELFF. CDR3 in DNA: TGTGCCAGCAGCCTGGGGGAGCTGTTTTTT. Full variable domain (remainder filled in from reference TRBV7-9 and TRBJ2-2): DTGVSQNPRHKITKRGQNVTFRCDPISEHNRLYWYRQTLGQGPEFLTYFQNEAQLEKSRLLSDRFSAERPKGSFSTLEIQRTEQGDSAMYLCASSLGELFFGEGSRLTVL.

Only one count was recorded for this clone. This rearrangement joins TRBV19 to TRBJ2-7; TRBD1 aligns across 7 bases. CDR1 and CDR2 from the germline V gene are LNHDA and SQIVND (reference sequence). The CDR3 totals 15 residues. Trimming at V came to 6 bases and at J to 3 bases, leaving 11 bases not matched to a gene. CDR3 sequence reads: CASSRGGQSSYEQYF. The CDR3 region has the DNA TGTGCCAGTAGCCGAGGGGGACAGTCAAGCTACGAGCAGTACTTC.

The rearrangement uses TRBV11-2 and TRBJ1-6; D not certain. The germline V and J ends were trimmed by 3 bases and 0 bases, with 6 bases remaining between them. The CDR3 covers 15 residues. The V gene's germline CDR1 is SGHAT and CDR2 FQNNGV. The DNA of the CDR3 is TGTGCCAGCAGCTTCGAGGGCTCCTATAATTCACCCCTCCACTTT. Its translation is CASSFEGSYNSPLHF.

As to this clone: Other DNA sequences in the same sample also yield this CDR3. CDR3 sequence reads: CASSFRGNEQFF. CDR3 nucleotide sequence: TGTGCCAGCAGTTTTAGGGGGAATGAGCAGTTCTTC. V and J are TRBV27 and TRBJ2-1; D perhaps matches TRBD1 (6 bases). Trimming removed 3 bases from V and 7 bases from J, with 7 bases in between. The CDR3 length is 12 residues. Per germline, CDR1 MNHEY and CDR2 SMNVEV (reference sequence).

The chain recombines TRBV29-1 with TRBJ1-1, with D possibly being TRBD1 (6 bases). V was cut by 7 bases and J by 2 bases, with 11 bases left in between. Germline V CDR1 and CDR2: SQVTM, ANQGSEA. This CDR3 spans 12 amino acids. CDR3 in DNA: TGCAGCGGATACAGGGATAACACTGAAGCTTTCTTT. Its protein product is CSGYRDNTEAFF.